The entry that follows covers one TCR beta chain sequence. Its antigen is not yet known. No base qualities exist here, and no much larger clone lies one base off it. Peripheral blood CD8+ and CD4+ T cells from healthy donors, Susac syndrome patients and multiple sclerosis patients were profiled using high-throughput TCR beta sequencing. Healthy donors were included as age- and sex-matched controls. Bulk CD8+ and CD4+ T cells were purified by magnetic negative isolation, while CD8+ TEMRA cells were enriched using FACS. Blood was drawn into EDTA tubes, processed within 24 hours, and PBMCs were isolated by density gradient centrifugation. PBMCs intended for TCR sequencing were frozen in liquid nitrogen and were later thawed in a 37 degrees C water bath. Purity of sorted or isolated CD4+, CD8+ and CD8+ TEMRA cells was at least 90%. The entry originates in a study of CD8 T cells in Susac syndrome (dated by TCRdb to 2018 to 2020). About the investigation overall: Repertoire sequencing was used to test whether CD8+ T cell activation and differentiation in Susac syndrome was antigen driven. Summary of the overall study and its limitations: The study acknowledged that relatively few individuals were included in the TCR sequencing and HLA analysis.

Reading from cysteine to phenylalanine, the CDR3 counts 16 amino acids. Here the CDR3 DNA is all that survives: 48 bases in frame from base 1. V drops 1 base and J drops 5 bases, leaving 17 bases in between. For CDR1 and CDR2, the germline V gene lists SGHVS and FNYEAQ. RNA was extracted with the RNeasy kit and about 0.5 to 1 ug was reverse transcribed using random hexamers. The immunoSEQ multiplex PCR assay, which covers 54 Vbeta and 13 Jbeta segments, was used to amplify TCR beta CDR3 regions. PCR amplification bias was corrected using a synthetic template baseline for primer optimization and computational correction. For the original study's pipeline: Reads were annotated to V, D and J genes according to IMGT and were analyzed with immunoSEQ Analyzer, with only productive sequences retained. To calculate clonality, Shannon entropy was normalized by log2 of the number of productive unique sequences and then subtracted from one. For each patient and control, public and private clones were evaluated within the 100 most prevalent clones. Susac-specific clones were defined as absent from healthy and MS cohorts, 800 to 1,200 published viral clones and other ImmuneACCESS disease sequences. In TCRdb, the public reads were trimmed at Q25 with fastp and aligned with MiXCR, with productive beta chains retained. Records with the same CDR3 protein are collapsed into one entry carrying the most frequent genes and DNA. TCRdb, rather than the study authors, made the V and J calls. The sample table contains about 120,000 distinct CDR3 sequences; only one count was recorded for 94% of them. The ten largest make up 0.098% of the sample.

The clonotype comes from a human donor in good health. The sample taken for sequencing was CD4+ T cells from PBMCs. This chain joins TRBV7-6 to TRBJ1-1; TRBD1 is possibly the D segment (5 matching bases). The CDR3 in this case is CASSLGLGVGETEAFF. The bases read TGTGCCAGCAGCTTAGGACTGGGGGTGGGAGAAACTGAAGCTTTCTTT. Where the CDR3 stops, the reference TRBV7-6 and TRBJ1-1 genes take over; the full variable domain is GAGVSQSPRYKVTKRGQDVALRCDPISGHVSLYWYRQALGQGPEFLTYFNYEAQQDKSGLPNDRFSAERPEGSISTLTIQRTEQRDSAMYRCASSLGLGVGETEAFFGQGTRLTVV.